The 9 T cell receptor beta chains given below trace back to one sample, sequenced in a study of PD-1 blockade in classical Hodgkin lymphoma. Produced via immunoSEQ multiplex PCR; TCRdb's table is partial and in-frame only. The sample shows under 30,000 clones, 70% of them seen only once. Relapse was seen in all patients after autologous stem cell transplantation, and brentuximab vedotin exposure was variable. Material: peripheral blood mononuclear cells (PBMCs), obtained before the second cycle of nivolumab. Source of these receptors: a human donor with classical Hodgkin lymphoma.

This clone was recorded only once. The V and J genes are TRBV11-2 and TRBJ2-1; no clear D gene. V was pared by 5 bases and J by 8 bases, with 10 bases between. Germline CDR1 SGHAT, CDR2 FQNNGV. This CDR3 contains 12 residues. The CDR3 sequence: CASSPRTHEQFF. The DNA for the CDR3 is TGTGCCAGCAGCCCCCGTACGCATGAGCAGTTCTTC.

The chain couples TRBV19 to TRBJ2-2; no clear D. Trimming took 3 bases from V and 7 from J, leaving 21 bases between them. This CDR3 region has 17 residues. The germline gives CDR1 LNHDA, CDR2 SQIVND (reference sequence). As DNA, the CDR3 is TGTGCCAGTAGTATTAACCGGGTTTTAGATTTTCACGGGGAGCTGTTTTTT. It translates to CASSINRVLDFHGELFF.

The J gene is TRBJ1-2, the V gene TRBV5-6; D not resolved. V shed 5 bases and J shed 4 bases, with 15 bases lying between them. The CDR3 has 14 amino acids. CDR1 SGHDT and CDR2 YYEEEE come from the germline V gene. The CDR3 spells CASRHWEVIYGYTF. DNA of the CDR3: TGTGCCAGCAGGCACTGGGAGGTCATCTATGGCTACACCTTC.

J is TRBJ2-3 and V is TRBV9; 8 bases are shared with TRBD2. The trim removed 3 bases at V and 2 bases at J, leaving 5 bases unmatched. CDR1 and CDR2 from the germline V gene are SGDLS and YYNGEE. The CDR3 length is 15 residues. CDR3 amino acids: CASSGSGGYTDTQYF. CDR3 DNA: TGTGCCAGCAGCGGAAGCGGGGGCTACACAGATACGCAGTATTTT. Supplemented by reference TRBV9 and TRBJ2-3, the full variable domain reads DSGVTQTPKHLITATGQRVTLRCSPRSGDLSVYWYQQSLDQGLQFLIQYYNGEERAKGNILERFSAQQFPDLHSELNLSSLELGDSALYFCASSGSGGYTDTQYFGPGTRLTVL.

The CDR3 sequence: CASSRTGGNEQFF. The CDR3 nucleotides read TGTGCCAGCAGTCGGACAGGGGGCAATGAGCAGTTCTTC. The chain is built from TRBV6-5 and TRBJ2-1; 10 bases align to TRBD1. V trimming: 5 bases; J trimming: 6 bases; junction bases outside the gene matches: 1. The CDR3 extends over 13 amino acids. Looked up from germline, CDR1 is MNHEY and CDR2 is SVGAGI.

The rearrangement links TRBV5-6 to TRBJ1-1; a possible D gene is TRBD1 (5 bases). The CDR3 runs to 14 residues. Trimming took off 4 bases at V and 3 bases at J, with 13 bases between the two ends. Germline V gene sequence: CDR1 SGHDT, CDR2 YYEEEE. CDR3 coding DNA: TGTGCCAGCAGCCCTTGGGGCGGGGACACTGAAGCTTTCTTT. It encodes CASSPWGGDTEAFF.

The chain combines TRBV21-1 with TRBJ1-5; TRBD1 is the table's D call, not checked against the DNA. TRBV21-1 is deemed a pseudogene. The CDR3 spans 15 residues. The CDR3 nucleotides read TGTGCCAGCAGCAGCTCGACAGGGTGTGGACAGCCCCAGCATTTT. This codes for CASSSSTGCGQPQHF.

This chain links TRBV7-2 with TRBJ2-3; 10 nucleotides align to TRBD2. With V trimmed by 4 bases and J by 7 bases, 17 bases remained unmatched. This CDR3 is 18 amino acids long. Per germline, CDR1 SGHTA and CDR2 FQGNSA. The CDR3 DNA is TGTGCCAGCAGCTACGAATCTCTAGCGGGGGTTCAGTTGTATACGCAGTATTTT. Translated: CASSYESLAGVQLYTQYF.

This chain uses TRBV12-2 with TRBJ1-1; TRBD1, the D gene given by the table, was not confirmed from the DNA. TRBV12-2 is a pseudogene. The CDR3 consists of 13 residues. The CDR3 DNA reads as TGTGCCAGCAGCCCTGGGGGCATCTCTGAAGCTTTCTTT. This encodes CASSPGGISEAFF.